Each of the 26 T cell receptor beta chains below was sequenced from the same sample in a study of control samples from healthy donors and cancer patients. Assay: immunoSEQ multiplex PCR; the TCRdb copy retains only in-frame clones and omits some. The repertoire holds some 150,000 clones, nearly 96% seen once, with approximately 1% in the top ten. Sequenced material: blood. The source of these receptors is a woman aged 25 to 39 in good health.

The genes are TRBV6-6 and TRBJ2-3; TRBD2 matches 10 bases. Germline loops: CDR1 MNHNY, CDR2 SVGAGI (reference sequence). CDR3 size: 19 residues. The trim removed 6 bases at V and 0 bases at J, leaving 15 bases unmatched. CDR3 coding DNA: TGTGCCAGCAGCCGACTAGCGGGTAAACACCACCCTAGCACAGATACGCAGTATTTT. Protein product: CASSRLAGKHHPSTDTQYF.

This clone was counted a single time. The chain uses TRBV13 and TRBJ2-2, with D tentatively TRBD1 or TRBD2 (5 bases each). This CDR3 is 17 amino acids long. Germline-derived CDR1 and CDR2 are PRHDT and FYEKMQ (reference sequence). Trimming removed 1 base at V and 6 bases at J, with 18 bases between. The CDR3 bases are TGTGCCAGCAGCTTAGTTGGCCCCCGAGGGGTCGCCGGGGAGCTGTTTTTT. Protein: CASSLVGPRGVAGELFF.

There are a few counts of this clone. CDR3 nucleotides: TGTGCCAGCAGCAAAGAGAGTTCCTCCTACAATGAGCAGTTCTTC. As protein: CASSKESSSYNEQFF. The chain is built from TRBV21-1 and TRBJ2-1; the table assigns TRBD2, which was not confirmed against the DNA. TRBV21-1 is labeled a pseudogene. The CDR3 is made up of 15 amino acids.

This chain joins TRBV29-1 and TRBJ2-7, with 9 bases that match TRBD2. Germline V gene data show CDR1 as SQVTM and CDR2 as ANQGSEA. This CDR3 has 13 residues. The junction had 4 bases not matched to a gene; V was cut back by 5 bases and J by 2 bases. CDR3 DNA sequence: TGCAGCGTTAGACTAGCGGCAGCCTACGAGCAGTACTTC. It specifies CSVRLAAAYEQYF.

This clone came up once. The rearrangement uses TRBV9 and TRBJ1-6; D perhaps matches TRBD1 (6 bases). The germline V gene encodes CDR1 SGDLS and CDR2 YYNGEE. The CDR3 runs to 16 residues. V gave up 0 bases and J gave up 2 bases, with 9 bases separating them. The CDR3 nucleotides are TGTGCCAGCAGCGTAGGGGACACAACCTATAATTCACCCCTCCACTTT. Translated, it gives CASSVGDTTYNSPLHF.

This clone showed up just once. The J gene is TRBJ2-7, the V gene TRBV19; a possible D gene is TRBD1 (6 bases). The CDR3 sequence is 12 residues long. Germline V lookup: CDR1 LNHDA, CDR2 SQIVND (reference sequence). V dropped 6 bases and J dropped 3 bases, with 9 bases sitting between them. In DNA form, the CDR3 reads TGTGCCAGTAGGGACAGAAGCTACGAGCAGTACTTC. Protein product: CASRDRSYEQYF.

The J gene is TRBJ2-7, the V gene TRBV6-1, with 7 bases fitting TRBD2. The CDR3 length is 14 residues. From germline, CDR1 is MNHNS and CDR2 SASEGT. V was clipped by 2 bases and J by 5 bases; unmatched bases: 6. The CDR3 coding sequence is TGTGCCAGCAGTGAATGGGGGGGTCTGGACGAGCAGTACTTC. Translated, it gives CASSEWGGLDEQYF.

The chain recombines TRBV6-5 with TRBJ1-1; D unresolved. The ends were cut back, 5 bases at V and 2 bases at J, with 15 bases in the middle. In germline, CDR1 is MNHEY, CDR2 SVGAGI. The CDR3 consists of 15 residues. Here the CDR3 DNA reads TGTGCCAGCAGTCCTTTTGGACCCTATAACACTGAAGCTTTCTTT. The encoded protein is CASSPFGPYNTEAFF.

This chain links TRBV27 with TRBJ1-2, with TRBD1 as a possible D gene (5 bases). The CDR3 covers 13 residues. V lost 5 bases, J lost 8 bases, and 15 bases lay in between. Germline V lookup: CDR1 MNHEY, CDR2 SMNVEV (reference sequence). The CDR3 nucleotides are TGTGCCAGCAGTATCGGGGCCACCACGGGCTACACCTTC. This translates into CASSIGATTGYTF.

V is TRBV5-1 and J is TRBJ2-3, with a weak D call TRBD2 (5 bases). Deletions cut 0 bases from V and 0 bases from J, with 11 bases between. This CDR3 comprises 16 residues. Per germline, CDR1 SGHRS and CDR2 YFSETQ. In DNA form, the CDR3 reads TGCGCCAGCAGCTTGGGGGCGGGCCGCAGCACAGATACGCAGTATTTT. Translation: CASSLGAGRSTDTQYF. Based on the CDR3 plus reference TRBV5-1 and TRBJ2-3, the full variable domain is KAGVTQTPRYLIKTRGQQVTLSCSPISGHRSVSWYQQTPGQGLQFLFEYFSETQRNKGNFPGRFSGRQFSNSRSEMNVSTLELGDSALYLCASSLGAGRSTDTQYFGPGTRLTVL.

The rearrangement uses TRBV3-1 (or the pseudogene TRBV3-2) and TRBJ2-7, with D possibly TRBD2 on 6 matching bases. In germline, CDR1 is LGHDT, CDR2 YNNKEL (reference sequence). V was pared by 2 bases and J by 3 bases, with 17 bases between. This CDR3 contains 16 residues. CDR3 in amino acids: CASSQFLPGLNYEQYF. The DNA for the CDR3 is TGTGCCAGCAGCCAATTCCTCCCGGGACTTAACTACGAGCAGTACTTC.

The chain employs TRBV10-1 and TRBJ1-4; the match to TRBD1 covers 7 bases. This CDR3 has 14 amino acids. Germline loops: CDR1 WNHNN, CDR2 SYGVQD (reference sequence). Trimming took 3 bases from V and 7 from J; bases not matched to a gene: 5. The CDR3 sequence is CASSEDRATEKLFF. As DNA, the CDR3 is TGCGCCAGCAGTGAAGACAGGGCAACTGAAAAACTGTTTTTT.

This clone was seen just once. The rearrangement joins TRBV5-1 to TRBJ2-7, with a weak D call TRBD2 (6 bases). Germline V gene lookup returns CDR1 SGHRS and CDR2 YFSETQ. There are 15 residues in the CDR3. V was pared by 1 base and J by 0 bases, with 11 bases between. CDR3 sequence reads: CASSLRREPSYEQYF. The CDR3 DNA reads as TGCGCCAGCAGCTTGAGACGGGAGCCCTCCTACGAGCAGTACTTC.

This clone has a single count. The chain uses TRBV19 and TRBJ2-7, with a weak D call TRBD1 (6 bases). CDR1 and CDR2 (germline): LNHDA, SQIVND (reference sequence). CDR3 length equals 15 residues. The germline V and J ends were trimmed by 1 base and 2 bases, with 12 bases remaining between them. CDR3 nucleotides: TGTGCCAGTAGTATAGGGGTGGGACACGCCTACGAGCAGTACTTC. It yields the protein CASSIGVGHAYEQYF.

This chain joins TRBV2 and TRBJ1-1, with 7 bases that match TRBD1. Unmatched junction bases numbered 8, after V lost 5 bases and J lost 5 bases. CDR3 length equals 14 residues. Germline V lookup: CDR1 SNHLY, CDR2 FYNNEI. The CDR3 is CASSRQGGLTEAFF. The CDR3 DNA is TGTGCCAGCAGTCGACAGGGAGGTTTAACTGAAGCTTTCTTT.

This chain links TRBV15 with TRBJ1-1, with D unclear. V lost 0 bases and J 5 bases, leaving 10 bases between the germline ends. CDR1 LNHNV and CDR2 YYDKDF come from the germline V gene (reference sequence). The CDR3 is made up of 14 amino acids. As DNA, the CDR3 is TGTGCCACCAGCAGAGAAGGACGGCCAACTGAAGCTTTCTTT. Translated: CATSREGRPTEAFF.

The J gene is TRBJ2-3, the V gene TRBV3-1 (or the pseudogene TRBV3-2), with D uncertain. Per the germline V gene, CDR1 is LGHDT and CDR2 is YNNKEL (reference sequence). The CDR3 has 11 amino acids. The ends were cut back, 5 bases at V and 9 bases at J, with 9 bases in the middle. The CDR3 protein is CASSMTRTQYF. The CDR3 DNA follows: TGTGCCAGCAGCATGACACGGACGCAGTATTTT.

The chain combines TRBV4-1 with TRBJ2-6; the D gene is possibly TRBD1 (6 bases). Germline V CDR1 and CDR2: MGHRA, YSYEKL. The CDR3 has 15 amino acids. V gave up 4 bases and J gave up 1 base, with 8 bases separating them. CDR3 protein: CASSLDRSGANVLTF. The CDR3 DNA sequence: TGCGCCAGCAGCCTTGACAGGTCTGGGGCCAACGTCCTGACTTTC.

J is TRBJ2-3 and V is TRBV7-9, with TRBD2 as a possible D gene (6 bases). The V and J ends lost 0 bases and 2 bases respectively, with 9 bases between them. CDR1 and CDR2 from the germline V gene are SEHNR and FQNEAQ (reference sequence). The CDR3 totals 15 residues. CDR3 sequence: CASSLALRDTDTQYF. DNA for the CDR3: TGTGCCAGCAGCTTAGCCCTGCGGGACACAGATACGCAGTATTTT.

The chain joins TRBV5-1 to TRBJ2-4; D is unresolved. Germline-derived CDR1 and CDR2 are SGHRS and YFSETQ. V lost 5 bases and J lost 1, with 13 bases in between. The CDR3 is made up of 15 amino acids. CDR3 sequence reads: CASRKVPWAKNIQYF. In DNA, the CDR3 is TGCGCCAGCAGGAAGGTACCCTGGGCCAAAAACATTCAGTACTTC.

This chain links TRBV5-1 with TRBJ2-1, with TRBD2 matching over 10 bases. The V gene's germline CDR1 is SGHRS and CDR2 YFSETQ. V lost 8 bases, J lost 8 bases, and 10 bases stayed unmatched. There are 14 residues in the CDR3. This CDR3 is CASGRGLATDEQFF. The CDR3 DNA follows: TGCGCCAGTGGGCGGGGACTAGCGACTGATGAGCAGTTCTTC.

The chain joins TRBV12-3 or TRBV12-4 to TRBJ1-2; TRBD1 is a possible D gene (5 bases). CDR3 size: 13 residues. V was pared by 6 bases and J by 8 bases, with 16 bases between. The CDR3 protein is CASSLTVRAGYTF. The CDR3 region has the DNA TGTGCCAGCAGCCTAACCGTCAGGGCAGGCTACACCTTC.

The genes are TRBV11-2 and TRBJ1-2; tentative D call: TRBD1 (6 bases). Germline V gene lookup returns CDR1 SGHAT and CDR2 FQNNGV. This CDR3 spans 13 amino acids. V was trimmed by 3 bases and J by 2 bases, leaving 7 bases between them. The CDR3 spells CASSFQGNYGYTF. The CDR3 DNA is TGTGCCAGCAGCTTCCAGGGGAACTATGGCTACACCTTC.

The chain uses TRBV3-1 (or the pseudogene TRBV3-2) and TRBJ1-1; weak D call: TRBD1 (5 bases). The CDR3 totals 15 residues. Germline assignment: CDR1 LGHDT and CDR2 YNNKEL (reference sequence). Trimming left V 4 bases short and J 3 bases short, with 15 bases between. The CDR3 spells CASSPRGRVDTEAFF. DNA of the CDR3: TGTGCCAGCAGCCCGAGAGGCAGGGTCGACACTGAAGCTTTCTTT.

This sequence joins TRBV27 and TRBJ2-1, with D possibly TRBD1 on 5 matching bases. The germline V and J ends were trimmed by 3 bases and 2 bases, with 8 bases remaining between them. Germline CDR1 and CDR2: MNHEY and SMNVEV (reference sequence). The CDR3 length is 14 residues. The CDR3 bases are TGTGCCAGCAGTTTGGCAGGGACCTACAATGAGCAGTTCTTC. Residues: CASSLAGTYNEQFF.

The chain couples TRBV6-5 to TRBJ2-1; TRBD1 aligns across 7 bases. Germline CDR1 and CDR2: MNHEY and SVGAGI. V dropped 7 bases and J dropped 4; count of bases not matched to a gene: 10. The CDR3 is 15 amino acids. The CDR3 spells CASTQRGQRYNEQFF. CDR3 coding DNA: TGTGCCAGCACCCAAAGGGGACAGCGTTACAATGAGCAGTTCTTC.